This TCR beta chain was identified in a study of blood T cell repertoires in COVID-19. Study details: PBMCs, B-cell-depleted T cells, or T cells provided the cDNA or gDNA that made up the material.

Ten or more counts support this clone. Assay: immunoSEQ multiplex PCR; the TCRdb copy retains only in-frame clones and omits some. The table lists nearly 110,000 clones, 71% of them singletons. The germline V gene encodes CDR1 LNHDA and CDR2 SQIVND (reference sequence). Trimming removed 2 bases at V and 4 bases at J, with 17 bases between. This CDR3 has 16 residues. This sequence joins TRBV19 and TRBJ1-1, with D possibly matching TRBD1 (5 bases). Source material: peripheral blood. The sequence derives from a human donor with acute or convalescent COVID-19. The donor label of this sample is uncertain. The chain's CDR3 is CASSIRGITQVTEAFF. In nucleotides, the CDR3 is TGTGCCAGTAGTATACGGGGGATCACGCAGGTCACTGAAGCTTTCTTT.